This T cell receptor beta chain was captured in a study of blood T cell repertoires in COVID-19. Study background: The analysed material was cDNA or gDNA that came from T cells, B-cell-depleted T cells, or PBMCs.

CDR1 is LGHDT, CDR2 YNNKEL, per germline (reference sequence). CDR3 length: 20 residues. V lost 0 bases to trimming and J lost 2 bases; unmatched junction nucleotides: 16. TCRdb keeps only in-frame clones here, not all; method: immunoSEQ multiplex PCR. The sample records about 140,000 clones, roughly four fifths being singletons. The V call is TRBV3-1 (or the pseudogene TRBV3-2), the J call TRBJ2-7; 10 bases fit TRBD2. This receptor was identified in a woman aged 45-65 years with acute COVID-19. The specimen sequenced was PBMCs or T cells enriched from blood (not recorded which). The CDR3: CASSQESLLLAGSRPYEQYF. The CDR3 nucleotides are TGTGCCAGCAGCCAAGAGTCTTTATTACTAGCGGGATCAAGGCCCTACGAGCAGTACTTC.